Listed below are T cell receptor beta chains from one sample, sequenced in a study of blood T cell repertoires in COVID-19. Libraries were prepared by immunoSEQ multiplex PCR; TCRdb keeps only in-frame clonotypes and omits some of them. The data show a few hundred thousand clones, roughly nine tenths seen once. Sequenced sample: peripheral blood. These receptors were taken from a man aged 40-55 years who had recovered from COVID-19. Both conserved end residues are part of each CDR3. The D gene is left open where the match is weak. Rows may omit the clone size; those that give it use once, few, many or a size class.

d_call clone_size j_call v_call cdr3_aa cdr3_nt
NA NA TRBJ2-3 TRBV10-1 CASPLPGERDSTDTQYF TGCGCCAGCCCCCTGCCCGGAGAACGCGATAGCACAGATACGCAGTATTTT
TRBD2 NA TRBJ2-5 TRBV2 CASSWVTSGEKETQYF TGTGCCAGCAGCTGGGTGACTAGCGGGGAAAAAGAGACCCAGTACTTC
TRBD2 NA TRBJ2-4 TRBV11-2 CASSLDLAGGFRDTKNIQYF TGTGCCAGCAGCTTAGACCTAGCGGGAGGGTTCAGAGATACCAAAAACATTCAGTACTTC
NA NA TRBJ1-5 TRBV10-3 CATLPGGEYSNQPQHF TGTGCCACCCTACCGGGTGGAGAATATAGCAATCAGCCCCAGCATTTT
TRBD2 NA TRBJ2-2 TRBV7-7 CASRTGGSTRELFF TGTGCCAGCAGGACGGGGGGAAGCACCAGGGAGCTGTTTTTT
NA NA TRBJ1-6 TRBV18 CASSLSSYNSPLHF TGTGCCAGCTCACTGAGCTCCTATAATTCACCCCTCCACTTT
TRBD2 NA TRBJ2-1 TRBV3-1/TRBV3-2 CASSQDHPRSGRIYNEQFF TGTGCCAGCAGCCAAGATCACCCTCGGAGCGGGAGAATTTACAATGAGCAGTTCTTC
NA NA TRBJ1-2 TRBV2 CASSADSNYGYTF TGTGCCAGCAGCGCTGACAGTAACTATGGCTACACCTTC
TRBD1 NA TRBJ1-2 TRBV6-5 CASRGQGARGYGYTF TGTGCCAGCAGGGGACAGGGGGCGCGGGGCTATGGCTACACCTTC
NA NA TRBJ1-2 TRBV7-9 CASSLPDSANYGYTF TGTGCCAGCAGCCTCCCGGACTCAGCTAACTATGGCTACACCTTC
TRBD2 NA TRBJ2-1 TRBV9 CASSVESRLAGYNEQFF TGTGCCAGCAGCGTAGAGTCAAGACTAGCTGGGTACAATGAGCAGTTCTTC
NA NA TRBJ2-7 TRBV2 CASRSEWISYEQYF TGTGCCAGCCGGTCGGAGTGGATCTCCTACGAGCAGTACTTC
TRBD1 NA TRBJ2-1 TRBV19 CASSIGTGSSYNEQFF TGTGCCAGTAGTATTGGGACAGGGTCCTCCTACAATGAGCAGTTCTTC
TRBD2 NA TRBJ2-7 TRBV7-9 CASSLGLLFYEQYF TGTGCCAGCAGCCTGGGACTACTTTTCTACGAGCAGTACTTC
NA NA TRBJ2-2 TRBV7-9 CALPRSAASNTGELFF TGTGCCCTCCCCAGGTCGGCAGCCTCGAACACCGGGGAGCTGTTTTTT
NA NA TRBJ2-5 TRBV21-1 CASSNVVVETQYF TGTGCCAGCAGCAATGTAGTAGTGGAGACCCAGTACTTC
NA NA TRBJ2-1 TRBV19 CASTLLPQKFYNEQFF TGTGCCAGTACCCTCCTTCCCCAGAAGTTCTACAATGAGCAGTTCTTC
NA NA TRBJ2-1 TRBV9 CASSPRRGGAYNEQFF TGTGCCAGCAGCCCCCGGCGAGGGGGGGCTTACAATGAGCAGTTCTTC
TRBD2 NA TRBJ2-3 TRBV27 CASSPPAGVQDTQYF TGTGCCAGCAGCCCTCCGGCGGGAGTACAAGATACGCAGTATTTT
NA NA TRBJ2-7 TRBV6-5 CASSFEVALPLEQYF TGTGCCAGCAGTTTTGAGGTTGCGCTCCCTCTCGAGCAGTACTTC
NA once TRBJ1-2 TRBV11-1 CASSLAPGANYGYTF TGTGCCAGCAGCTTAGCCCCGGGAGCTAACTATGGCTACACCTTC
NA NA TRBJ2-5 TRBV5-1 CASTSLPSDQETQYF TGCGCCAGCACATCATTACCTAGCGATCAAGAGACCCAGTACTTC
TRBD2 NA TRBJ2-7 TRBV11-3 CASSKGLAGVGEQYF TGTGCCAGCAGCAAGGGACTAGCGGGGGTTGGCGAGCAGTACTTC
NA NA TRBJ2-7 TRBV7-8 CASSLGQGHEQYF TGTGCCAGCAGCTTAGGGCAGGGCCACGAGCAGTACTTC
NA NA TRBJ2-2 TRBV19 CASSISRGTGELFF TGTGCCAGTAGTATTTCAAGGGGCACCGGGGAGCTGTTTTTT
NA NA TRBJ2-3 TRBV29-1 CSVGQVHTDTQYF TGCAGCGTTGGACAGGTACACACAGATACGCAGTATTTT
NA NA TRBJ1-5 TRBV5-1 CASSPWAGSNQPQHF TGCGCCAGCAGCCCTTGGGCGGGATCCAATCAGCCCCAGCATTTT
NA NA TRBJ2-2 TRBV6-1 CATCPGESGELFF TGTGCCACCTGCCCAGGGGAATCAGGGGAGCTGTTTTTT
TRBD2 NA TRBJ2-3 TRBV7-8 CASSPLPGTSGVDTQYF TGTGCCAGCAGCCCATTACCCGGGACTAGCGGGGTTGATACGCAGTATTTT
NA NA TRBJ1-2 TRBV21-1 CASSKRFGVNYGYTF TGTGCCAGCAGCAAAAGGTTCGGGGTTAACTATGGCTACACCTTC
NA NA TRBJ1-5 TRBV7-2 CASSFRRQDLSNQPQHF TGTGCCAGCAGCTTCCGTCGACAGGACCTTAGCAATCAGCCCCAGCATTTT
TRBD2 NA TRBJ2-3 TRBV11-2 CASSPGLAGGRDTQYF TGTGCCAGCAGCCCGGGACTAGCGGGGGGAAGAGATACGCAGTATTTT
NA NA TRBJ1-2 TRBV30 CAWSGDIGHYGYTF TGTGCCTGGAGTGGGGACATCGGCCACTATGGCTACACCTTC
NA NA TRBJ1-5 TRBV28 CASSSINQPQHF TGTGCCAGCAGTTCAATCAATCAGCCCCAGCATTTT
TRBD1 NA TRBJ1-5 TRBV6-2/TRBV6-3 CASSTRQGDQPQHF TGTGCCAGCAGTACCCGACAGGGCGATCAGCCCCAGCATTTT
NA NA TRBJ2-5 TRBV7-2 CASSARETQYF TGTGCCAGCAGCGCACGGGAGACCCAGTACTTC